Listed below are T cell receptor beta chains from one sample, sequenced in a study of blood T cell repertoires in COVID-19. Sequenced by immunoSEQ multiplex PCR; TCRdb stores in-frame clones only, minus some. Of tens of thousands of clones in the sample, 80% were seen once. The specimen was peripheral blood. These receptor sequences come from an elderly woman with acute or convalescent COVID-19. Both conserved end residues are part of each CDR3.

CDR3 protein: CASSSPGQVYTEAFF
J gene: TRBJ1-1
V gene: TRBV5-8

CDR3 protein: CASSLLRGYGYTF
J gene: TRBJ1-2
V gene: TRBV12-3/TRBV12-4

CDR3 protein: CASSPTGTPHNEQFF
J gene: TRBJ2-1
V gene: TRBV11-3

CDR3 protein: CASSPRTGEYTF
J gene: TRBJ1-2
V gene: TRBV23-1

CDR3 protein: CATSRQKLDFGNTIYF
J gene: TRBJ1-3
V gene: TRBV24-1

CDR3 protein: CATSTNTGELFF
J gene: TRBJ2-2
V gene: TRBV15

CDR3 protein: CASSQGGVSNGYTF
J gene: TRBJ1-2
V gene: TRBV3-1/TRBV3-2

CDR3 protein: CASSLDHTSNYGYTF
J gene: TRBJ1-2
V gene: TRBV5-8

CDR3 protein: CASSSAPGGETQYF
J gene: TRBJ2-5
V gene: TRBV7-9

CDR3 protein: CASSLAFNEQFF
J gene: TRBJ2-1
V gene: TRBV5-1

CDR3 protein: CASSPGTLSDTQYF
J gene: TRBJ2-3
V gene: TRBV3-1/TRBV3-2

CDR3 protein: CASSERREAGGTDTQYF
J gene: TRBJ2-3
V gene: TRBV6-1

CDR3 protein: CASSLQISGYSNTGELFF
J gene: TRBJ2-2
V gene: TRBV5-1

CDR3 protein: CASSLGGVSNEKLFF
J gene: TRBJ1-4
V gene: TRBV5-1

CDR3 protein: CASSLTQGSYNEQFF
J gene: TRBJ2-1
V gene: TRBV11-1

CDR3 protein: CASSLALAGGEQFF
J gene: TRBJ2-1
V gene: TRBV5-1

CDR3 protein: CASSDTTQGQETQYF
J gene: TRBJ2-5
V gene: TRBV25-1

CDR3 protein: CASSRIRTGGVGDTQYF
J gene: TRBJ2-3
V gene: TRBV6-6

CDR3 protein: CASSIGTSKANTGELFF
J gene: TRBJ2-2
V gene: TRBV9

CDR3 protein: CASSQAGYGGYTF
J gene: TRBJ1-2
V gene: TRBV3-1/TRBV3-2

CDR3 protein: CASSAGQGSSMMNTEAFF
J gene: TRBJ1-1
V gene: TRBV9

CDR3 protein: CASSEPGQGGNTIYF
J gene: TRBJ1-3
V gene: TRBV25-1

CDR3 protein: CASSWTGLGQPQHF
J gene: TRBJ1-5
V gene: TRBV6-5

CDR3 protein: CASSLISLNTIYF
J gene: TRBJ1-3
V gene: TRBV7-9

CDR3 protein: CSASPGQGVHEKLFF
J gene: TRBJ1-4
V gene: TRBV20-1

CDR3 protein: CASSLGPKNYGYTF
J gene: TRBJ1-2
V gene: TRBV7-2

CDR3 protein: CASSLTGTSLDTQYF
J gene: TRBJ2-3
V gene: TRBV7-2

CDR3 protein: CASSGTVNTEAFF
J gene: TRBJ1-1
V gene: TRBV5-1

CDR3 protein: CASSLDRGTHEQYF
J gene: TRBJ2-7
V gene: TRBV7-9

CDR3 protein: CASSQGRGNTIYF
J gene: TRBJ1-3
V gene: TRBV3-1/TRBV3-2

CDR3 protein: CASSFPSGSGGETQYF
J gene: TRBJ2-5
V gene: TRBV6-6

CDR3 protein: CASSSGTRGTEAFF
J gene: TRBJ1-1
V gene: TRBV5-6

CDR3 protein: CASAQGGTVSSYNSPLHF
J gene: TRBJ1-6
V gene: TRBV19

CDR3 protein: CASSQSGGDELFF
J gene: TRBJ1-4
V gene: TRBV4-1

CDR3 protein: CASSLVAGGTGELFF
J gene: TRBJ2-2
V gene: TRBV11-1

CDR3 protein: CASSLDRGYGYTF
J gene: TRBJ1-2
V gene: TRBV28

CDR3 protein: CASSLGPGGYTF
J gene: TRBJ1-2
V gene: TRBV11-2

CDR3 protein: CASSRLTGVGQPQHF
J gene: TRBJ1-5
V gene: TRBV5-6

CDR3 protein: CATRTSGGVAYEQYF
J gene: TRBJ2-7
V gene: TRBV6-5